Listed below are T cell receptor beta chains from one sample, sequenced in a study of shared clonotypes between healthy human individuals. Profiling relied on immunoSEQ multiplex PCR, and the TCRdb table lists in-frame clones only, not all of them. The profile shows approximately 2,000,000 clones, about 93% of them singletons. Sample: naive CD8+ T cells from PBMCs. These receptors all come from a man between 18 and 35 years old in good health. Some clones in this sample may be carry-over from other donors' samples. Both conserved end residues are trimmed from each CDR3. A D gene is named only where the DNA matches it firmly.

v_call	j_call	cdr3_length	d_call	cdr3_aa
TRBV29-1	TRBJ2-3	13	NA	SVERLAHGVDTQY
TRBV6-5	TRBJ2-5	9	TRBD1	GVGQGETQY
TRBV27	TRBJ2-1	12	TRBD2	ASSGVSGRNEQF
TRBV27	TRBJ1-1	12	NA	ASSLSGGWTEAF
TRBV7-9	TRBJ2-6	16	NA	ASRRGEILVSGANVLT
TRBV7-2	TRBJ1-1	13	NA	ASSAHHTMNTEAF
TRBV16	TRBJ1-1	13	NA	ASSLWGDLGTEAF
TRBV23-1	TRBJ2-5	11	NA	ATSSPGQETQY
TRBV29-1	TRBJ2-1	14	NA	SAYQRSGLASSEQF
TRBV7-9	TRBJ2-2	13	NA	ASSLWEEGTGELF
TRBV6-5	TRBJ2-6	12	NA	ASSYMSGANVLT
TRBV28	TRBJ1-1	12	NA	ASSLAGSNTEAF
TRBV30	TRBJ2-7	10	NA	AWSVLRYEQY
TRBV4-1	TRBJ1-5	14	NA	ASSQVQGWGNQPQH
TRBV11-2	TRBJ1-4	11	NA	ASSEAAGEGLF
TRBV28	TRBJ2-3	13	TRBD2	ASRRLAGTGDTQY
TRBV7-9	TRBJ2-5	12	NA	ASSFSEGEETQY